One T cell receptor beta chain is described in this entry. Its antigen remains unidentified. No clone much larger than this one lies a single base away; base qualities are absent. To demonstrate the VDJtools post-analysis software, TCR beta repertoires were profiled from the peripheral blood of more than ten young patients with multiple sclerosis. The patients with multiple sclerosis were children and adolescents between about 6 and 16 years of age. Library construction relied on PCR. Sequencing was carried out with an Illumina HiSeq 2500. To reduce PCR and sequencing biases, unique molecular identifiers were incorporated into the TCR beta cDNA libraries. About 0.5 million cDNA molecules were obtained for every 1 to 10 million input T cells, so each molecule roughly corresponded to one T cell. The same protocol used for the earlier healthy control dataset was applied to prepare and sequence the patient libraries. Samples belonging to the same batch were prepared together, multiplexed and sequenced on a shared HiSeq lane. Regarding the original processing steps: Raw barcoded reads were processed with MIGEC, and single-read molecular identifier groups were discarded before consensus assembly and CDR3 extraction. Clonotype tables were post-analysed with VDJtools, normalizing diversity by down-sampling all datasets to the smallest sample size. Repertoire overlap clustering matched CDR3 amino acid but not nucleotide sequences to correct batch-related cross-sample contamination. TCRdb took the public reads, trimmed them with fastp at Q25, ran MiXCR for clone calling and kept in-frame beta chains. Merged by CDR3 protein, the rows form single entries marked with the most common genes and DNA. The V and J calls come from TCRdb's annotation, not from the publication. The sample contains 350,000 to 500,000 distinct CDR3 sequences, 30% to 45% of them found a single time. The ten largest clones take up 7.5% to 8.5% of the sample.

Taken from cysteine to phenylalanine, the CDR3 has 15 residues. Kept here is only the CDR3 DNA, which spans 45 bases and is read in frame from base 1. V has 4 bases trimmed and J has 8 bases trimmed; junction bases matching no gene number 9. Per the germline V gene, MDHEN is the CDR1 and SYDVKM is the CDR2. This entry comes from a study of post-analysis software for immune sequencing data (dated by TCRdb to the mid-2010s). Background on the whole study: Relapsing-remitting, secondary progressive and progressive-relapsing multiple sclerosis were recorded as disease courses, and subtype annotation was lacking for some patients. Patient repertoires were compared against around twelve previously published healthy control repertoires from donors aged roughly 6 to 28 years. A subset of samples was prepared in parallel using single-end sample barcoding, then pooled and co-amplified after Illumina adapter ligation. Study-wide findings and limitations: When samples were clustered directly using the F measure, samples prepared in the same batch co-clustered strongly, which prompted a batch-effect correction. The multiple sclerosis patient group was slightly younger than the control group. Significantly higher frequencies in patients than in controls were found for several TRBV segments, including TRBV5-6, TRBV5-1 and TRBV20-1. Significantly lower normalized Chao1 diversity was found in multiple sclerosis patients than in controls, suggesting substantial peripheral T-cell clonal expansion.

Recombination joined TRBV28 with TRBJ2-1; 9 bases in the middle match TRBD2. The clonotype originates from a girl aged 2 to 9 with multiple sclerosis. Sequencing used blood. The nucleotides are TGTGCCAGCAGTTCCTTAGCGGGAGCCAGATATGAGCAGTTCTTC. This sequence encodes CASSSLAGARYEQFF.